Listed here are 28 T cell receptor beta chains from one sample, sequenced in a study of cytomegalovirus exposure and HLA in healthy donors. The PCR used 60 Vbeta and 13 Jbeta primers. Sequencing used immunoSEQ multiplex PCR; TCRdb keeps in-frame clones, though not all of them. The sample contains about 140,000 clones, 77% of which appear only once. Specimen: PBMCs. The receptors derive from a female donor in good health and CMV-seronegative.

The chain has TRBV5-1 and TRBJ2-7, with D perhaps matching TRBD1 (6 bases). Trimming removed 1 base from V and 1 base from J, with 12 bases in between. There are 15 residues in the CDR3. The V gene's germline CDR1 is SGHRS and CDR2 YFSETQ. The CDR3, as DNA: TGCGCCAGCAGCTTGTCGACAGGAACTTCCTACGAGCAGTACTTC. Translated: CASSLSTGTSYEQYF.

This clone has a handful of counts. The chain is built from TRBV6-5 and TRBJ1-2; D unresolved. CDR1 and CDR2 from the germline V gene are MNHEY and SVGAGI. V was clipped by 0 bases and J by 2 bases, with 10 bases between them. The CDR3 length is 15 residues. For the CDR3, the DNA is TGTGCCAGCAGTTACTCGAGATCGGGGAACTATGGCTACACCTTC. It yields the protein CASSYSRSGNYGYTF.

This clone was observed a few times. The V call is TRBV2, the J call TRBJ1-2; D is possibly TRBD1 (5 bases). Germline V gene sequence: CDR1 SNHLY, CDR2 FYNNEI. The CDR3 extends over 12 amino acids. V shed 4 bases and J shed 6 bases, with 9 bases lying between them. CDR3: CASSVGADGYTF. The CDR3 bases are TGTGCCAGCAGTGTTGGGGCGGATGGCTACACCTTC.

The gene calls are TRBV5-1 and TRBJ1-1; 8 nucleotides align to TRBD1. The CDR3 is made up of 15 amino acids. Germline CDR1 SGHRS, CDR2 YFSETQ. Trimming removed 0 bases from V and 3 bases from J; junction bases left unmatched: 4. The CDR3 DNA reads as TGCGCCAGCAGCTTGGAGACAGGGGCCGACACTGAAGCTTTCTTT. Amino acids: CASSLETGADTEAFF.

The genes are TRBV5-1 and TRBJ1-1; 9 positions agree with TRBD1. Germline CDR1 reads SGHRS; CDR2 reads YFSETQ. V lost 4 bases and J lost 8; bases outside the gene matches: 3. The CDR3 extends over 12 amino acids. The CDR3 bases are TGCGCCAGCAGCCCGGGACAGGGCGAAGCTTTCTTT. Translation gives CASSPGQGEAFF.

The gene calls are TRBV2 and TRBJ2-1; D might be TRBD1 (6 bases). The germline V and J ends were trimmed by 1 base and 3 bases, with 7 bases remaining between them. The germline gives CDR1 SNHLY, CDR2 FYNNEI. The CDR3 covers 14 residues. The DNA of the CDR3 is TGTGCCAGCAGTGAAGAGGGGGTCTACAATGAGCAGTTCTTC. This codes for CASSEEGVYNEQFF.

The rearrangement uses TRBV27 and TRBJ1-2; 8 bases align to TRBD1. CDR1 is MNHEY and CDR2 is SMNVEV in the germline V gene (reference sequence). The CDR3 extends over 15 amino acids. The V segment lost 5 bases and the J segment 7 bases; nucleotides outside the gene matches: 12. Here the CDR3 reads CASSPGAGGVSGYTF. CDR3 DNA: TGTGCCAGCAGTCCAGGGGCAGGGGGCGTTAGTGGCTACACCTTC.

This clone has at least ten counts. The CDR3 here is CASSQEIGTGNEKLFF. The CDR3 nucleotides are TGTGCCAGCAGCCAAGAAATAGGCACAGGGAACGAAAAACTGTTTTTT. The chain links TRBV4-2 to TRBJ1-4, with D perhaps matching TRBD1 (6 bases). CDR3 size: 16 residues. Germline CDR1 is LGHNA and CDR2 is YNFKEQ. Trimming removed 0 bases from V and 8 bases from J, with 16 bases in between.

This clone was seen only once. The chain carries TRBV27 and TRBJ2-3; unclear D gene. The V gene's germline CDR1 is MNHEY and CDR2 SMNVEV (reference sequence). V lost 3 bases to trimming and J lost 1 base, with 8 bases between them. The CDR3 extends over 14 amino acids. CDR3 bases: TGTGCCAGCAGTTTGGTTAGTGGCACAGATACGCAGTATTTT. Translated: CASSLVSGTDTQYF.

The chain links TRBV5-4 to TRBJ1-2; 12 positions agree with TRBD1. V was pared by 3 bases and J by 4 bases, with 10 bases of the junction left unmatched. Germline-derived CDR1 and CDR2 are SGHNT and YYREEE (reference sequence). The CDR3 consists of 17 residues. DNA of the CDR3: TGTGCCAGCAGCTCAGGGCGGGACAGGGGGCCGGGCTATGGCTACACCTTC. This gives the protein CASSSGRDRGPGYGYTF.

V and J are TRBV7-3 and TRBJ1-2; the match to TRBD1 covers 8 bases. This CDR3 has 15 residues. CDR1 is SGHTA and CDR2 is FQGTGA in the germline V gene. Losses at the gene ends were 5 bases for V and 5 bases for J; bases not matched to a gene: 10. CDR3 coding DNA: TGTGCCAGCAGCGCCACAGGGGGTCCAATGTATGGCTACACCTTC. It is translated as CASSATGGPMYGYTF.

The V gene is TRBV9, the J gene TRBJ2-5, with D possibly matching TRBD2 (5 bases). V was trimmed by 0 bases and J by 0 bases, leaving 6 bases between them. CDR3 size: 14 residues. Germline V gene lookup returns CDR1 SGDLS and CDR2 YYNGEE. The CDR3 DNA is TGTGCCAGCAGCGTAGACGGGGACCAAGAGACCCAGTACTTC. Translation gives CASSVDGDQETQYF.

This clone was seen just once. V and J are TRBV10-1 and TRBJ2-5; maybe TRBD1 (5 bases). The CDR3 has 15 amino acids. V lost 2 bases and J 2 bases, leaving 12 bases between the germline ends. Germline V gives CDR1 WNHNN, CDR2 SYGVQD (reference sequence). Written as DNA, the CDR3 is TGCGCCAGCAGTGAGAGTGGTCAGGGACAAGAGACCCAGTACTTC. It is translated as CASSESGQGQETQYF.

V is TRBV5-1 and J is TRBJ2-5, with a possible D match to TRBD2 (5 bases). Between the trimmed V and J ends, which lost 0 bases and 1 base, there was a span of 7 bases. The CDR3 is 14 residues long. CDR1 and CDR2 (germline): SGHRS, YFSETQ. CDR3 DNA sequence: TGCGCCAGCAGCTTGGGACTATTCCAAGAGACCCAGTACTTC. Residues: CASSLGLFQETQYF.

This clone was counted only a few times. A read error may account for a junction end that differs from germline. The rearrangement links TRBV28 to TRBJ1-2; TRBD1 aligns across 9 bases. Germline V CDR1 and CDR2: MDHEN, SYDVKM. This CDR3 is built from 15 residues. CDR3: CAGSLRGQGQYGYTF. DNA of the CDR3: TGTGCCGGCAGTTTACGGGGACAGGGTCAGTATGGCTACACCTTC.

The chain links TRBV27 to TRBJ2-7; D might be TRBD2 (5 bases). The V end lost 0 bases, the J end lost 2 bases, and 11 bases lay between the germline ends. Per the germline V gene, CDR1 is MNHEY and CDR2 is SMNVEV (reference sequence). The CDR3 spans 15 residues. The DNA for the CDR3 is TGTGCCAGCAGTTTATCTTCCGGGAAAACCTACGAGCAGTACTTC. Its translation: CASSLSSGKTYEQYF.

The chain uses TRBV11-1 and TRBJ2-1; 10 positions match TRBD1. The CDR3 extends over 13 amino acids. Germline lookup yields CDR1 SGHAT and CDR2 FQDESV (reference sequence). V shed 7 bases and J 9 bases; nucleotides not matched to a gene: 6. In nucleotides, the CDR3 is TGTGCCAGCACGGGACAGGGGTATCTTGAGCAGTTCTTC. Translating gives CASTGQGYLEQFF.

The V and J genes are TRBV27 and TRBJ1-3; TRBD1 might be the D (5 bases). Germline CDR1 and CDR2: MNHEY and SMNVEV (reference sequence). This CDR3 has 15 residues. With 2 bases removed from V and 4 bases from J, the gap between germline ends came to 12 bases. CDR3 residues: CASSLRSGYGNTIYF. Written as DNA, the CDR3 is TGTGCCAGCAGTTTAAGGTCAGGGTACGGAAACACCATATATTTT.

This chain links TRBV6-1 with TRBJ1-3; the D gene is possibly TRBD1 (5 bases). Trimming stripped 0 bases from V and 4 bases from J, with 13 bases between. CDR1 MNHNS and CDR2 SASEGT come from the germline V gene. The CDR3 runs 16 residues. Here the CDR3 reads CASSEAGGVPGNTIYF. CDR3 bases: TGTGCCAGCAGTGAAGCGGGAGGGGTTCCAGGAAACACCATATATTTT.

For the CDR3, the DNA is TGTGCCAGCAGTTTAGCCCCCGAGAGCTACGAGCAGTACTTC. Its translation: CASSLAPESYEQYF. The rearrangement uses TRBV27 and TRBJ2-7; D ambiguous. Trimming pared 2 bases from V and 3 bases from J, leaving 11 bases between. The germline gives CDR1 MNHEY, CDR2 SMNVEV (reference sequence). This CDR3 region has 14 residues.

The J gene is TRBJ2-2, the V gene TRBV6-1; D call uncertain. This CDR3 region has 18 residues. Trimming stripped 2 bases from V and 7 bases from J, with 23 bases between. Germline CDR1 reads MNHNS; CDR2 reads SASEGT. The DNA of the CDR3 is TGTGCCAGCAGTGAACTCCTTCTACTGTGGGCGCTTGGCGGGGAGCTGTTTTTT. Translation gives CASSELLLLWALGGELFF.

The chain uses TRBV7-3 and TRBJ1-3, with 8 bases lining up with TRBD1. The CDR3 is 15 residues long. The junction had 7 bases not matched to a gene; V was cut back by 5 bases and J by 4 bases. Germline CDR1 is SGHTA and CDR2 is FQGTGA. The CDR3 coding sequence is TGTGCCAGCAGCAACGGACAGGGCCGGGGAAACACCATATATTTT. Amino acid sequence: CASSNGQGRGNTIYF. The full variable domain, with the rest looked up from reference TRBV7-3 and TRBJ1-3, is GAGVSQTPSNKVTEKGKYVELRCDPISGHTALYWYRQSLGQGPEFLIYFQGTGAADDSGLPNDRFFAVRPEGSVSTLKIQRTERGDSAVYLCASSNGQGRGNTIYFGEGSWLTVV.

The chain recombines TRBV7-5 with TRBJ1-5; TRBD1 is the table's D call, not checked against the DNA. TRBV7-5 represents a pseudogene. The CDR3 consists of 20 residues. CDR3: CARSLVPPQGTIYSNQPQHF. The CDR3 DNA sequence: TGTGCCAGAAGCTTAGTACCCCCACAGGGGACGATATATAGCAATCAGCCCCAGCATTTT.

The V and J genes are TRBV7-2 and TRBJ2-7; 7 bases are shared with TRBD1. Germline V gene data show CDR1 as SGHTA and CDR2 as FQGNSA. V dropped 5 bases and J dropped 11; count of bases not matched to a gene: 12. The CDR3 spans 13 residues. The CDR3: CASSLEGSGQKYF. The CDR3 DNA reads as TGTGCCAGCAGCCTCGAGGGTTCGGGACAGAAGTACTTC.

The chain recombines TRBV19 with TRBJ1-4, with a tentative D call TRBD1 (5 bases). This CDR3 region has 14 residues. Trimming left V 8 bases short and J 8 bases short, with 18 bases between. Per the germline V gene, CDR1 is LNHDA and CDR2 is SQIVND (reference sequence). This CDR3 reads CASRYYRSEEKLFF. The CDR3 DNA reads as TGTGCCAGTCGATATTACAGGTCGGAGGAAAAACTGTTTTTT.

The chain has TRBV28 and TRBJ2-6; weak D call: TRBD1 (8 bases). Germline V gene data show CDR1 as MDHEN and CDR2 as SYDVKM. This CDR3 contains 18 residues. Trimming removed 5 bases at V and 0 bases at J, with 17 bases between. The CDR3 is CASSGTGGGPSGANVLTF. CDR3 nucleotides: TGTGCCAGCAGTGGTACAGGGGGGGGACCCTCTGGGGCCAACGTCCTGACTTTC.

This chain connects TRBV19 to TRBJ2-1; D perhaps matches TRBD2 (6 bases). V lost 5 bases and J lost 0, with 17 bases in between. Per germline, CDR1 LNHDA and CDR2 SQIVND (reference sequence). The CDR3 extends over 17 amino acids. The CDR3 reads CASSEKLAASSYNEQFF. The CDR3 nucleotides read TGTGCCAGTAGTGAAAAACTAGCCGCGAGCTCCTACAATGAGCAGTTCTTC.

This clone was picked up a small number of times. This chain links TRBV7-8 with TRBJ1-2, with a weak D call TRBD1 (5 bases). V was clipped by 3 bases and J by 4 bases, with 15 bases between them. The germline V gene has CDR1 SGHVS and CDR2 FQNEAQ. CDR3 length: 15 residues. The CDR3 DNA sequence: TGTGCCAGCAGCTTTCCGCCCGGGGACTCCTATGGCTACACCTTC. It codes for CASSFPPGDSYGYTF.